This TCR beta chain stems from a study of regulatory T cells in long-lasting Graves disease. Study summary: The study counted Graves' disease as persistent given over 5 years of antithyroid drugs and positive TSH receptor antibodies.

Findings and caveats of the study: What was studied was peripheral blood only, and not thyroid tissue.

Sequencing libraries for TCR beta were prepared with iRepertoire HTBI primers and Arm-PCR of CDR3 regions. TCRdb re-called the multiplex PCR reads with MiXCR, one entry per CDR3 protein. Found here are roughly 500,000 distinct CDR3 sequences, approximately 22% of them singletons; the top ten hold around 14%. With respect to this clonotype: Its antigen remains unidentified.

As for time point: persistent/refractory GD, antithyroid drugs over 5 years with positive TRAb. PBMCs were the source of the RNA used for TCR sequencing. The material sequenced was peripheral blood mononuclear cells (PBMCs), taken when the disease was refractory, from a patient treated with antithyroid drugs. The TCR originated in a female donor with Graves disease.

The CDR3 DNA is TGTGCCAGCAGCCAGATTAATTCGAGGGGCGAGACCCAGTACTTC. Residues: CASSQINSRGETQYF. J is TRBJ2-5 and V is TRBV5-5; perhaps D is TRBD1 or TRBD2 (5 bases each). V lost 4 bases and J 5 bases, leaving 18 bases between the germline ends. CDR1 SGHKS and CDR2 YYEKEE come from the germline V gene (reference sequence). There are 15 residues in the CDR3. The full variable domain, rest sourced from reference TRBV5-5 and TRBJ2-5, is DAGVTQSPTHLIKTRGQQVTLRCSPISGHKSVSWYQQVLGQGPQFIFQYYEKEERGRGNFPDRFSARQFPNYSSELNVNALLLGDSALYLCASSQINSRGETQYFGPGTRLLVL.